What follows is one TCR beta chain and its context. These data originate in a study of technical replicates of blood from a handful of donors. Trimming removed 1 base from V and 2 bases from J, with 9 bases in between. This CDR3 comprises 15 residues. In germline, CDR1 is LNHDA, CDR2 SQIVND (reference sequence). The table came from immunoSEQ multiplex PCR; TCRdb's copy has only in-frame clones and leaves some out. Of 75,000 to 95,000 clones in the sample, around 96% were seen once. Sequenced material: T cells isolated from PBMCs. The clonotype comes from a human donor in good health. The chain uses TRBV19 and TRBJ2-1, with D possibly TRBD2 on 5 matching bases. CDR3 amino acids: CASSIAGNAYNEQFF. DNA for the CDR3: TGTGCCAGTAGTATAGCCGGGAACGCCTACAATGAGCAGTTCTTC.